Presented here are 4 T cell receptor beta chains from one specimen sequenced in a study of blood T cell repertoires in COVID-19. Data came from immunoSEQ multiplex PCR; TCRdb stores just in-frame clones and leaves some out. The repertoire consists of fewer than 40,000 clones, with more than 70% occurring once and the leading ten covering under 0.7%. The specimen sequenced was peripheral blood. These receptors originate from a middle-aged woman with active or convalescent COVID-19.

The rearrangement joins TRBV7-3 to TRBJ2-3; no clear D gene. CDR3 length: 13 amino acids. Germline V gene lookup returns CDR1 SGHTA and CDR2 FQGTGA. V was trimmed by 4 bases and J by 1 base, leaving 6 bases between them. CDR3 residues: CASSSRGTDTQYF. The CDR3 DNA reads as TGTGCCAGCAGCTCCCGAGGCACAGATACGCAGTATTTT.

The table lists this clone with a few counts. The CDR3 DNA sequence: TGTGCCAGCAGTTTCGGGAACACTGAAGCTTTCTTT. Residues: CASSFGNTEAFF. This sequence joins TRBV12-3 or TRBV12-4 and TRBJ1-1; D unclear. V gave up 3 bases and J gave up 1 base, with 3 bases separating them. This CDR3 is 12 amino acids long.

The rearrangement joins TRBV5-1 to TRBJ1-1; no definite D call. The V gene lost 5 bases and the J gene lost 3 bases, with 11 bases spanning the gap. Germline-derived CDR1 and CDR2 are SGHRS and YFSETQ. This CDR3 spans 13 amino acids. CDR3 region: CASRPLRDTEAFF. The CDR3 DNA follows: TGCGCCAGCAGGCCTTTGAGGGACACTGAAGCTTTCTTT.

V gene TRBV15 combines with J gene TRBJ2-7; 9 bases map to TRBD2. V shed 0 bases and J 2 bases; nucleotides not matched to a gene: 11. The germline V gene encodes CDR1 LNHNV and CDR2 YYDKDF (reference sequence). The CDR3 covers 18 residues. For the CDR3, the DNA is TGTGCCACCAGCAGAGATTGGCGGGAGGGCCTGATCACCTACGAGCAGTACTTC. Encoded protein: CATSRDWREGLITYEQYF. Drawing the rest from reference TRBV15 and TRBJ2-7, the complete variable domain is DAMVIQNPRYQVTQFGKPVTLSCSQTLNHNVMYWYQQKSSQAPKLLFHYYDKDFNNEADTPDNFQSRRPNTSFCFLDIRSPGLGDTAMYLCATSRDWREGLITYEQYFGPGTRLTVT.